This entry lists 30 T cell receptor beta chains sequenced from one sample in a study of T cell responses to AZD1222 COVID-19 vaccine. The data were produced by immunoSEQ multiplex PCR, yet TCRdb's version contains in-frame clones alone and is incomplete. Of about 95,000 clones in the sample, roughly 89% were seen once. Sequenced here: peripheral blood, sampled on day 0 of AZD1222 vaccination. These receptors were obtained from an adult in good health.

The chain employs TRBV5-1 and TRBJ2-1; 7 positions match TRBD1. V was pared by 4 bases and J by 2 bases, with 6 bases of the junction left unmatched. CDR3 length equals 15 residues. Germline CDR1 is SGHRS and CDR2 is YFSETQ. The CDR3 nucleotides read TGCGCCAGCAGCGCTGGACAGGTCGCCTACAATGAGCAGTTCTTC. Its protein is CASSAGQVAYNEQFF. The full variable domain, with the rest looked up from reference TRBV5-1 and TRBJ2-1, is KAGVTQTPRYLIKTRGQQVTLSCSPISGHRSVSWYQQTPGQGLQFLFEYFSETQRNKGNFPGRFSGRQFSNSRSEMNVSTLELGDSALYLCASSAGQVAYNEQFFGPGTRLTVL.

The V and J genes are TRBV6-1 and TRBJ1-1; 8 positions match TRBD1. Germline values: CDR1 MNHNS, CDR2 SASEGT. The CDR3 sequence is 17 residues long. The V gene end was trimmed by 2 bases and the J gene end by 2 bases; junction bases not matched to a gene: 10. In DNA, the CDR3 is TGTGCCAGCAGTGAATCCCTGCCAGGGGGCTTAAACACTGAAGCTTTCTTT. Encoded protein: CASSESLPGGLNTEAFF.

The chain has TRBV6-2 or TRBV6-3 and TRBJ2-7; perhaps TRBD2 as D (6 bases). CDR1 and CDR2 (germline): MNHEY, SVGEGT. The V end was cut by 6 bases, the J end by 6 bases, with 24 bases between. This CDR3 is 16 amino acids long. DNA for the CDR3: TGTGCCAGCAGCTCCGCTTCGGGGGACGGATCCCCCGAGCAGTACTTC. It codes for CASSSASGDGSPEQYF.

V gene TRBV4-1 combines with J gene TRBJ2-3, with a tentative D call TRBD1 (5 bases). Trimming cost V 6 bases and J 5 bases, with 15 bases left between them. The CDR3 is 14 amino acids. Looked up from germline, CDR1 is MGHRA and CDR2 is YSYEKL. The CDR3 nucleotides are TGCGCCAGCAGGCCTTCAGGGTTCGGAGATACGCAGTATTTT. Its translation is CASRPSGFGDTQYF.

The chain uses TRBV5-1 and TRBJ2-7; 8 bases are a match to TRBD2. Germline CDR1 and CDR2: SGHRS and YFSETQ. The CDR3 is 15 amino acids. V lost 4 bases and J lost 3; bases outside the gene matches: 9. CDR3 bases: TGCGCCAGCAGCGCGAGGCGGGGGGCTAGCTACGAGCAGTACTTC. Its protein is CASSARRGASYEQYF.

The rearrangement links TRBV6-1 to TRBJ1-5; a weak D match, TRBD1 (5 bases). The CDR3 runs to 17 residues. The germline V gene encodes CDR1 MNHNS and CDR2 SASEGT. V lost 1 base to trimming and J lost 5 bases, with 18 bases between them. CDR3 in amino acids: CASSEEAGVRGDQPQHF. In DNA, the CDR3 is TGTGCCAGCAGTGAAGAGGCGGGCGTTCGGGGGGATCAGCCCCAGCATTTT.

The CDR3 sequence is CASLTANSPLHF. The CDR3 DNA is TGTGCCAGTCTGACAGCTAATTCACCCCTCCACTTT. This chain connects TRBV11-2 to TRBJ1-6, with D tentatively TRBD1 (5 bases). Per the germline V gene, CDR1 is SGHAT and CDR2 is FQNNGV. The CDR3 spans 12 residues. Trimming cost V 9 bases and J 6 bases, with 9 bases left between them.

The genes are TRBV3-1 (or the pseudogene TRBV3-2) and TRBJ1-1, with TRBD1 identical over 7 bases. The CDR3 loop spans 15 amino acids. The junction had 6 bases not matched to a gene; V was cut back by 4 bases and J by 1 base. Germline loops: CDR1 LGHDT, CDR2 YNNKEL (reference sequence). The CDR3 DNA is TGTGCCAGCAGCCGCCTGACAGGGTCGAACACTGAAGCTTTCTTT. The encoded protein is CASSRLTGSNTEAFF.

This clone was detected only once. This chain joins TRBV5-8 and TRBJ1-1; D remains unclear. In germline, CDR1 is SGHTS, CDR2 YDEGEE. The V end lost 0 bases, the J end lost 4 bases, and 10 bases lay between the germline ends. This CDR3 is 14 amino acids long. CDR3 in amino acids: CASSLVRVGTEAFF. CDR3 in DNA: TGTGCCAGCAGCTTGGTTCGGGTTGGCACTGAAGCTTTCTTT.

This clone came up once. CDR3 residues: CARIYTTGLAGAYEQYF. The DNA for the CDR3 is TGCGCCAGGATTTATACCACTGGACTAGCGGGGGCCTACGAGCAGTACTTC. The chain uses TRBV10-1 and TRBJ2-7; 13 bases align to TRBD2. This CDR3 spans 17 amino acids. The V segment lost 9 bases and the J segment 2 bases; nucleotides outside the gene matches: 13. The V gene's germline CDR1 is WNHNN and CDR2 SYGVQD (reference sequence).

The chain employs TRBV2 and TRBJ2-7; D is perhaps TRBD2 (5 bases). This CDR3 has 14 amino acids. V lost 6 bases and J lost 2, with 14 bases in between. The germline CDR1 and CDR2 sequences are SNHLY and FYNNEI. The CDR3 DNA follows: TGTGCCAGCAGCCTTACTAGTATCCCCTACGAGCAGTACTTC. Encoded protein: CASSLTSIPYEQYF. Using reference TRBV2 and TRBJ2-7 for the parts outside the CDR3, the full variable domain is EPEVTQTPSHQVTQMGQEVILRCVPISNHLYFYWYRQILGQKVEFLVSFYNNEISEKSEIFDDQFSVERPDGSNFTLKIRSTKLEDSAMYFCASSLTSIPYEQYFGPGTRLTVT.

The V gene is TRBV10-1, the J gene TRBJ2-1; D unclear. The CDR3 has 16 amino acids. CDR1 WNHNN and CDR2 SYGVQD come from the germline V gene (reference sequence). Deletions cut 2 bases from V and 7 bases from J, with 18 bases between. CDR3 sequence reads: CASSEGSGQSRNEQFF. CDR3 DNA: TGCGCCAGCAGTGAGGGTTCCGGGCAAAGTAGGAATGAGCAGTTCTTC.

The chain is built from TRBV7-9 and TRBJ1-2; D gene ambiguous. The CDR3 is 14 residues long. Deletions cut 2 bases from V and 8 bases from J, with 15 bases between. The germline V gene encodes CDR1 SEHNR and CDR2 FQNEAQ (reference sequence). CDR3 protein: CASSLSSEGSGYTF. CDR3 in DNA: TGTGCCAGCAGCTTATCCTCCGAAGGAAGCGGCTACACCTTC.

The sample holds a few counts of this clone. The CDR3 DNA reads TGCAGTGCTAGTAACAGGGGGCTCGAGACCCAGTACTTC. Its protein product is CSASNRGLETQYF. The rearrangement uses TRBV20-1 and TRBJ2-5, with 9 bases lining up with TRBD1. The CDR3 extends over 13 amino acids. V was clipped by 3 bases and J by 5 bases; unmatched bases: 4. Germline V lookup: CDR1 DFQATT, CDR2 SNEGSKA (reference sequence).

The V call is TRBV5-6, the J call TRBJ1-6; weak D call: TRBD1 (6 bases). The germline CDR1 and CDR2 sequences are SGHDT and YYEEEE. The CDR3 length is 17 residues. V was cut by 4 bases and J by 0 bases, with 14 bases left in between. CDR3 nucleotides: TGTGCCAGCAGCCATGTGGACAGCCGCTCCTATAATTCACCCCTCCACTTT. Amino acid sequence: CASSHVDSRSYNSPLHF.

The chain employs TRBV19 and TRBJ1-3; D is possibly TRBD1 (5 bases). The CDR3 is 10 amino acids. Germline V gene lookup returns CDR1 LNHDA and CDR2 SQIVND (reference sequence). With 11 bases removed from V and 4 bases from J, the gap between germline ends came to 6 bases. CDR3 loop: CAAGGNTIYF. DNA for the CDR3: TGTGCCGCAGGGGGAAACACCATATATTTT.

The genes are TRBV5-5 and TRBJ1-1; D uncertain. Germline-derived CDR1 and CDR2 are SGHKS and YYEKEE (reference sequence). With 3 bases removed from V and 1 base from J, the gap between germline ends came to 16 bases. The CDR3 has 16 amino acids. The CDR3 bases are TGTGCCAGCAGCTCCTTCTCCGGACCCCGGAACACTGAAGCTTTCTTT. Translated, it gives CASSSFSGPRNTEAFF.

As to this clone: With a much larger clone just one base away, this may be a read error. The chain has TRBV14 and TRBJ2-3, with D maybe TRBD1 (5 bases). Germline V gene sequence: CDR1 SGHDN, CDR2 FVKESK. Trimming took off 3 bases at V and 0 bases at J, with 7 bases between the two ends. The CDR3 runs 14 residues. Here the CDR3 reads CASSQAGSTDTQYF. The CDR3 bases are TGTGCCAGCAGCCAGGCAGGGAGCACAGATACGCAGTATTTT.

The chain is built from TRBV11-2 and TRBJ1-4, with D hard to call. This CDR3 is 14 amino acids long. V was shortened by 4 bases and J by 2 bases, with 8 bases between the two germline ends. The germline gives CDR1 SGHAT, CDR2 FQNNGV. The CDR3 region is CASSWTPTNEKLFF. The CDR3 nucleotides are TGTGCCAGCAGCTGGACGCCTACTAATGAAAAACTGTTTTTT.

The chain has TRBV30 and TRBJ1-6; D unclear. CDR3 length equals 13 residues. Looked up from germline, CDR1 is GTSNPN and CDR2 is SVGIG (reference sequence). Trimming took 1 base from V and 14 from J, leaving 15 bases between them. The CDR3 DNA follows: TGTGCCTGGAGTGCCCGGGCTGTGAGGACCCTCCACTTT. Its protein is CAWSARAVRTLHF.

This CDR3 is CASSLSGTVTYGYTF. The CDR3 region has the DNA TGTGCCAGCAGCTTATCCGGGACAGTTACATATGGCTACACCTTC. The V gene is TRBV7-9, the J gene TRBJ1-2; 7 nucleotides match TRBD1. The trim removed 2 bases at V and 5 bases at J, leaving 8 bases unmatched. Germline CDR1 SEHNR, CDR2 FQNEAQ (reference sequence). The CDR3 spans 15 residues.

The chain has TRBV28 and TRBJ1-1; no definite D call. Germline CDR1 reads MDHEN; CDR2 reads SYDVKM. Trimming took 4 bases from V and 4 from J, leaving 13 bases between them. There are 14 residues in the CDR3. The CDR3 region has the DNA TGTGCCAGCAGTTCCCCAGTACAAAGCACTGAAGCTTTCTTT. This encodes CASSSPVQSTEAFF.

CDR3 protein: CASSLPGGSSYEQYF. CDR3 in DNA: TGTGCCAGCAGCCTTCCAGGGGGGAGCTCCTACGAGCAGTACTTC. The rearrangement uses TRBV28 and TRBJ2-7; maybe TRBD1 (7 bases). From germline, CDR1 is MDHEN and CDR2 SYDVKM. CDR3 length: 15 residues. Trimming cost V 6 bases and J 0 bases, with 15 bases left between them.

V gene TRBV24-1 combines with J gene TRBJ1-1, with 7 bases fitting TRBD1. CDR3 length equals 14 residues. V dropped 7 bases and J dropped 10; count of bases not matched to a gene: 14. Germline assignment: CDR1 KGHDR and CDR2 SFDVKD. In DNA form, the CDR3 reads TGTGCCACCAGAGGAGGACAGGACTCGTTGGGAGCTTTCTTT. This gives the protein CATRGGQDSLGAFF.

This clone was detected once. J is TRBJ1-2 and V is TRBV12-3 or TRBV12-4, with D unclear. This CDR3 comprises 12 residues. Between the trimmed V and J ends, which lost 5 bases and 5 bases, there was a span of 9 bases. The CDR3 DNA sequence: TGTGCCAGCAGTAGGCGTGGTTATGGCTACACCTTC. This encodes CASSRRGYGYTF.

The V gene is TRBV12-3 or TRBV12-4, the J gene TRBJ1-1, with 8 bases identical to TRBD1. The CDR3 consists of 13 residues. J was trimmed by 5 bases and V by 7 bases; bases with no gene match: 6. The chain's CDR3 is CASTWTGRTEAFF. In DNA form, the CDR3 reads TGTGCCAGCACCTGGACAGGGCGGACTGAAGCTTTCTTT.

CDR3: CASSLLAGYNEQFF. The CDR3 bases are TGTGCCAGCAGCTTACTAGCGGGCTACAATGAGCAGTTCTTC. This chain links TRBV7-2 with TRBJ2-1, with 8 bases aligning to TRBD2. Germline V gene lookup returns CDR1 SGHTA and CDR2 FQGNSA. This CDR3 has 14 residues. The junction had 0 bases not matched to a gene; V was cut back by 2 bases and J by 3 bases. The whole variable domain, filled in from reference TRBV7-2 and TRBJ2-1, reads GAGVSQSPSNKVTEKGKDVELRCDPISGHTALYWYRQSLGQGLEFLIYFQGNSAPDKSGLPSDRFSAERTGGSVSTLTIQRTQQEDSAVYLCASSLLAGYNEQFFGPGTRLTVL.

The CDR3 is CASSQGGANYGYTF. CDR3 nucleotide sequence: TGTGCCAGCTCACAGGGGGGTGCTAACTATGGCTACACCTTC. V is TRBV18 and J is TRBJ1-2; D perhaps matches TRBD1 (6 bases). Trimming removed 4 bases at V and 0 bases at J, with 9 bases between. Germline lookup yields CDR1 KGHSH and CDR2 LQKENI. The CDR3 spans 14 residues.

This rearrangement joins TRBV3-1 (or the pseudogene TRBV3-2) to TRBJ2-5; perhaps D is TRBD1 or TRBD2 (6 bases each). Germline V gene lookup returns CDR1 LGHDT and CDR2 YNNKEL (reference sequence). V gave up 2 bases and J gave up 3 bases, with 13 bases separating them. CDR3 size: 15 residues. CDR3 coding DNA: TGTGCCAGCAGCCAACGCAGGGGCGGGGAAGAGACCCAGTACTTC. It translates to CASSQRRGGEETQYF.

The chain links TRBV6-6 to TRBJ2-3; D is undetermined. Per the germline V gene, CDR1 is MNHNY and CDR2 is SVGAGI (reference sequence). V shed 5 bases and J shed 5 bases, with 8 bases lying between them. The CDR3 loop spans 12 amino acids. CDR3 protein: CASSLTRDTQYF. The CDR3 DNA follows: TGTGCCAGCAGTCTCACCCGAGATACGCAGTATTTT.